These 22 T cell receptor beta chains originate from one sample sequenced in a study of OX40 agonist ivuxolimab in advanced cancers. Clones were read by immunoSEQ multiplex PCR, and TCRdb kept only the in-frame ones, dropping some. Among 99,000 or so clones listed, approximately 94% were seen once. The specimen comprised CD4+ or CD8+ T cells sorted from blood, sampled in a trial of the OX40 agonist ivuxolimab. The receptors derive from an adult with an advanced solid tumor such as melanoma, head and neck, liver or kidney cancer.

This clone was seen just once. This chain connects TRBV19 to TRBJ2-3, with 7 bases lining up with TRBD2. With 1 base clipped from V and 1 base from J, the junction kept 2 bases outside the gene matches. The CDR3 is made up of 15 amino acids. CDR1 and CDR2 from the germline V gene are LNHDA and SQIVND (reference sequence). CDR3 bases: TGTGCCAGTAGTATAGGACTAGCCCGCACAGATACGCAGTATTTT. Amino acids: CASSIGLARTDTQYF. Full variable domain (outside the CDR3, taken from reference TRBV19 and TRBJ2-3): DGGITQSPKYLFRKEGQNVTLSCEQNLNHDAMYWYRQDPGQGLRLIYYSQIVNDFQKGDIAEGYSVSREKKESFPLTVTSAQKNPTAFYLCASSIGLARTDTQYFGPGTRLTVL.

This chain joins TRBV4-1 and TRBJ2-1, with D possibly matching TRBD1 (5 bases). The V gene lost 2 bases and the J gene lost 5 bases, with 13 bases spanning the gap. CDR1 is MGHRA and CDR2 is YSYEKL in the germline V gene. This CDR3 comprises 15 residues. The CDR3 region is CASSQWGQLDNEQFF. CDR3 nucleotides: TGCGCCAGCAGCCAATGGGGCCAGCTGGACAATGAGCAGTTCTTC.

V usage is TRBV7-9 and J usage is TRBJ1-4; TRBD1 matches 8 bases. CDR1 SEHNR and CDR2 FQNEAQ come from the germline V gene (reference sequence). V lost 4 bases and J lost 8; bases outside the gene matches: 9. The CDR3 spans 15 residues. CDR3 nucleotides: TGTGCCAGCAGCTCAACTAACGGGACAGGAGAAAAACTGTTTTTT. This codes for CASSSTNGTGEKLFF. The whole variable domain, filled in from reference TRBV7-9 and TRBJ1-4, reads DTGVSQNPRHKITKRGQNVTFRCDPISEHNRLYWYRQTLGQGPEFLTYFQNEAQLEKSRLLSDRFSAERPKGSFSTLEIQRTEQGDSAMYLCASSSTNGTGEKLFFGSGTQLSVL.

Written as DNA, the CDR3 is TGTGCCATCTCCCAACGGGAGGGCGGAGAGACCCAGTACTTC. It encodes CAISQREGGETQYF. The chain uses TRBV6-7 and TRBJ2-5; 8 positions agree with TRBD2. TRBV6-7 is recorded as an ORF, its role being uncertain. This CDR3 spans 14 amino acids. Unmatched junction bases numbered 11, after V lost 10 bases and J lost 4 bases.

This chain uses TRBV27 with TRBJ2-5; 11 bases fit TRBD1. The V gene's germline CDR1 is MNHEY and CDR2 SMNVEV (reference sequence). CDR3 length: 20 residues. V dropped 4 bases and J dropped 0; count of bases not matched to a gene: 16. CDR3 DNA: TGTGCCAGCAGTTCCCTGAACGACTTCGGGACAGGGGGGCACCAAGAGACCCAGTACTTC. As protein: CASSSLNDFGTGGHQETQYF.

CDR3 loop: CASSFDPDTQYF. Here the CDR3 DNA reads TGTGCCAGCAGCTTCGATCCTGATACGCAGTATTTT. V and J are TRBV7-9 and TRBJ2-3, with unresolved D. The CDR3 has 12 amino acids. V dropped 3 bases and J dropped 6 bases, with 7 bases sitting between them. Germline CDR1 reads SEHNR; CDR2 reads FQNEAQ (reference sequence).

This clone was recorded once. The V call is TRBV11-2, the J call TRBJ2-1, with D possibly TRBD1 on 6 matching bases. CDR3 size: 12 residues. Trimming removed 5 bases at V and 9 bases at J, with 11 bases between. CDR1 is SGHAT and CDR2 is FQNNGV in the germline V gene. This CDR3 is CASSRQGSEQFF. The CDR3 DNA is TGTGCCAGCAGCCGTCAGGGGAGTGAGCAGTTCTTC.

The CDR3 nucleotides are TGTGCCACCAGCCAGGGCACGGATTTCTACAATGAGCAGTTCTTC. Its protein is CATSQGTDFYNEQFF. The chain is built from TRBV15 and TRBJ2-1; a possible D gene is TRBD1 (5 bases). The V gene's germline CDR1 is LNHNV and CDR2 YYDKDF (reference sequence). V was pared by 5 bases and J by 3 bases, with 14 bases between. This CDR3 has 15 residues.

The chain employs TRBV28 and TRBJ1-1; the D is unclear. Germline V CDR1 and CDR2: MDHEN, SYDVKM. This CDR3 is built from 12 residues. V lost 4 bases and J 4 bases, leaving 7 bases between the germline ends. CDR3 residues: CASSWTTTEAFF. The CDR3 DNA reads TGTGCCAGCAGTTGGACGACCACTGAAGCTTTCTTT.

This sequence joins TRBV19 and TRBJ1-2; D is ambiguous. The germline gives CDR1 LNHDA, CDR2 SQIVND (reference sequence). The CDR3 length is 13 residues. V lost 8 bases to trimming and J lost 2 bases, with 12 bases between them. The CDR3 DNA sequence: TGTGCCAGTGGCCCCAGTTCCAACTATGGCTACACCTTC. As protein: CASGPSSNYGYTF.

This chain joins TRBV5-6 and TRBJ2-7; TRBD2 might be the D (6 bases). CDR3 size: 16 residues. V was cut by 6 bases and J by 0 bases, with 19 bases left in between. Germline CDR1 and CDR2: SGHDT and YYEEEE. The CDR3 reads CASTARVAVVSYEQYF. The CDR3 DNA is TGTGCCAGCACCGCCCGGGTAGCGGTGGTCTCCTACGAGCAGTACTTC.

A word on this clone: At one end the junction does not follow the germline gene, possibly because of a read error. This chain connects TRBV19 to TRBJ2-7; D tentatively reads TRBD1 or TRBD2 (5 bases each). Germline lookup yields CDR1 LNHDA and CDR2 SQIVND (reference sequence). The CDR3 is 14 residues long. The CDR3 reads CTSSINVRDREQYF. CDR3 nucleotide sequence: TGTACCAGTAGTATAAACGTCCGGGACCGCGAGCAGTACTTC.

The rearrangement uses TRBV2 and TRBJ1-5; D is perhaps TRBD1 (6 bases). The germline V gene has CDR1 SNHLY and CDR2 FYNNEI. CDR3 length: 15 residues. V gave up 10 bases and J gave up 0 bases, with 16 bases separating them. The CDR3 DNA sequence: TGTGCCACGACAGGTAAAACAGATAGCAATCAGCCCCAGCATTTT. Protein sequence: CATTGKTDSNQPQHF.

The V call is TRBV19, the J call TRBJ2-1; D call uncertain. V was shortened by 6 bases and J by 9 bases, with 9 bases between the two germline ends. The CDR3 consists of 11 residues. Germline CDR1 LNHDA, CDR2 SQIVND (reference sequence). The CDR3 DNA sequence: TGTGCCAGTAGCACACCCGGTGAGCAGTTCTTC. This translates into CASSTPGEQFF.

The V and J genes are TRBV27 and TRBJ2-1; unclear D gene. The CDR3 is 14 amino acids. Germline V lookup: CDR1 MNHEY, CDR2 SMNVEV (reference sequence). Trimming stripped 3 bases from V and 0 bases from J, with 6 bases between. The CDR3 DNA reads TGTGCCAGCAGTTTTGACCACTCCTACAATGAGCAGTTCTTC. This translates into CASSFDHSYNEQFF.

This chain joins TRBV2 and TRBJ2-3; weak D call: TRBD1 (5 bases). This CDR3 contains 15 residues. V gave up 6 bases and J gave up 4 bases, with 17 bases separating them. Per germline, CDR1 SNHLY and CDR2 FYNNEI. The CDR3 region has the DNA TGTGCCAGCAGGGACGACAGATCCAGCGCAGATACGCAGTATTTT. Translating gives CASRDDRSSADTQYF.

The rearrangement uses TRBV2 and TRBJ2-2; 14 positions match TRBD2. V was clipped by 5 bases and J by 8 bases; unmatched bases: 4. Germline V gene data show CDR1 as SNHLY and CDR2 as FYNNEI. CDR3 size: 15 residues. CDR3 in amino acids: CASSPTSGRAGELFF. CDR3 nucleotide sequence: TGTGCCAGCAGTCCGACTAGCGGGAGGGCGGGGGAGCTGTTTTTT. Looking up the rest from reference TRBV2 and TRBJ2-2 gives the full variable domain: EPEVTQTPSHQVTQMGQEVILRCVPISNHLYFYWYRQILGQKVEFLVSFYNNEISEKSEIFDDQFSVERPDGSNFTLKIRSTKLEDSAMYFCASSPTSGRAGELFFGEGSRLTVL.

The chain links TRBV6-1 to TRBJ2-6, with a tentative D call TRBD1 (5 bases). V lost 1 base, J lost 0 bases, and 10 bases lay in between. The CDR3 loop spans 17 amino acids. Germline V gives CDR1 MNHNS, CDR2 SASEGT. The CDR3 sequence is CASSEGTLYSGANVLTF. CDR3 sequence (DNA): TGTGCCAGCAGTGAAGGGACACTCTACTCTGGGGCCAACGTCCTGACTTTC.

V gene TRBV7-9 combines with J gene TRBJ1-2; TRBD1 aligns across 8 bases. CDR1 is SEHNR, CDR2 FQNEAQ, per germline (reference sequence). This CDR3 comprises 14 residues. Unmatched junction bases numbered 5, after V lost 2 bases and J lost 6 bases. CDR3 sequence reads: CASSLSAGGNGYTF. The CDR3 nucleotides read TGTGCCAGCAGCTTATCGGCAGGGGGCAATGGCTACACCTTC.

The rearrangement links TRBV19 to TRBJ1-2; no definite D call. Germline V gives CDR1 LNHDA, CDR2 SQIVND (reference sequence). Trimming took 3 bases from V and 5 from J, leaving 13 bases between them. The CDR3 spans 14 residues. The CDR3 nucleotides are TGTGCCAGTAGTATGGTCTACAGCCTTTATGGCTACACCTTC. Protein sequence: CASSMVYSLYGYTF.

The J gene is TRBJ2-7, the V gene TRBV10-1, with D uncertain. The CDR3 is 12 amino acids. V lost 3 bases to trimming and J lost 6 bases, with 9 bases between them. CDR1 and CDR2 (germline): WNHNN, SYGVQD (reference sequence). CDR3: CASSELFGEQYF. CDR3 DNA: TGCGCCAGCAGTGAATTATTCGGCGAGCAGTACTTC.

This sequence joins TRBV2 and TRBJ2-7, with TRBD1 matching 10 bases. Germline V gene lookup returns CDR1 SNHLY and CDR2 FYNNEI. V lost 6 bases to trimming and J lost 3 bases; unmatched junction nucleotides: 8. This CDR3 has 15 residues. CDR3 DNA: TGTGCCAGCAGCTCAGCGACAGGGGGCAGCTACGAGCAGTACTTC. This sequence encodes CASSSATGGSYEQYF.